A selection of T cell receptor beta chains follows, all from one sample in a study of radiotherapy plus CTLA-4 blockade in lung cancer. TCRdb keeps only in-frame clones here, not all; method: immunoSEQ multiplex PCR. The sample has 75,000 to 95,000 clones, roughly 78% seen once. This material consisted of peripheral blood, taken from a patient treated with radiotherapy plus ipilimumab. All receptors derive from a human donor with non-small cell lung cancer that progressed on radiotherapy plus ipilimumab. Both conserved end residues are trimmed from each CDR3. Fields, in order: D gene, V gene, CDR3 protein. The D gene is left open where the match is weak.

. TRBV15 ATSREDRSNYGYT
. TRBV30 AWSDGLGSTDTQY
. TRBV6-1 ASSVNPADTQY
. TRBV4-3 ASSQERQSSYEQY
TRBD1 TRBV4-1 ASSQQFRDRAYEQY
. TRBV6-5 ASSYWDGTYEQY
. TRBV7-9 ASSLDRTAQY
. TRBV19 ASTPGRTNDGYT
TRBD1 TRBV7-2 ASRLQGVDGYT
TRBD2 TRBV5-1 ASSKGLAGGYNEQF
. TRBV11-2 ASSEESRDTQY
. TRBV29-1 SVVSHQETQY
. TRBV4-3 ASSQESQGYGYT
. TRBV6-5 ASSYSDRQPLH
. TRBV7-8 ASSLRGYSYEQY
. TRBV16 ASSQSKHNEQF
TRBD1 TRBV4-2 ASSRSVGQELYEQY
TRBD1 TRBV9 ASSVPGTGNTEAF
. TRBV4-3 ASSQDRTRQETQY
. TRBV5-6 ASSFFRTVNTEAF
. TRBV18 ASSPGSTEQY
. TRBV7-9 ASSLPGDTGSGYT
. TRBV4-1 ASSQGAGVDTQY
TRBD2 TRBV5-4 ASSSLAGGTGELF
. TRBV9 ASSVESSGYTDTQY
. TRBV6-1 ASSDPSLSGNTIY
TRBD1 TRBV29-1 SVEGQGAYEQY
. TRBV15 ATSREGAPNTEAF
TRBD1 TRBV5-1 ASSLEGQGADETQY
. TRBV6-1 ASITGITANEQF
TRBD1 TRBV6-5 ASSGQGTSPLH
. TRBV5-1 ASSLEQDSDTQY
. TRBV28 ASSFSGAGEKLF
. TRBV20-1 SVGGYTPPP
. TRBV9 ASSVDGGPNYGYT
. TRBV7-6 ASSEGRLNTEAF
TRBD2 TRBV28 ASSPGTSLNEQF